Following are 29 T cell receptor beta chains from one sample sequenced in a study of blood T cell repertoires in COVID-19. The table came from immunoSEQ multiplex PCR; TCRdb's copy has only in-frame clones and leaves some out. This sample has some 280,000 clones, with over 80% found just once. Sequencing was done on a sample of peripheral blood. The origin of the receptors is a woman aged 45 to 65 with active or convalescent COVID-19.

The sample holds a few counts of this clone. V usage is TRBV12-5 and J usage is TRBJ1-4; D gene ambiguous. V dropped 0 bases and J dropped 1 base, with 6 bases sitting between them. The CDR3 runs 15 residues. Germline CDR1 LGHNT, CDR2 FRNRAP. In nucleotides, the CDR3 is TGTGCTAGTGGTTTGGTACTCGGAACTAATGAAAAACTGTTTTTT. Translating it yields CASGLVLGTNEKLFF. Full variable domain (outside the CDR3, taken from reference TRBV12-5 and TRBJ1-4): DARVTQTPRHKVTEMGQEVTMRCQPILGHNTVFWYRQTMMQGLELLAYFRNRAPLDDSGMPKDRFSAEMPDATLATLKIQPSEPRDSAVYFCASGLVLGTNEKLFFGSGTQLSVL.

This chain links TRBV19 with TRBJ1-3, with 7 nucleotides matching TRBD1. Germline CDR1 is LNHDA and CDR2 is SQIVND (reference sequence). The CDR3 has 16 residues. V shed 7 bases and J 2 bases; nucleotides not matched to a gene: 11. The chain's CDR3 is CASTAAKQGTGNTIYF. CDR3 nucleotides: TGTGCCAGTACCGCGGCGAAACAGGGGACTGGAAACACCATATATTTT. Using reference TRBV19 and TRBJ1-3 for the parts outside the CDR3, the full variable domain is DGGITQSPKYLFRKEGQNVTLSCEQNLNHDAMYWYRQDPGQGLRLIYYSQIVNDFQKGDIAEGYSVSREKKESFPLTVTSAQKNPTAFYLCASTAAKQGTGNTIYFGEGSWLTVV.

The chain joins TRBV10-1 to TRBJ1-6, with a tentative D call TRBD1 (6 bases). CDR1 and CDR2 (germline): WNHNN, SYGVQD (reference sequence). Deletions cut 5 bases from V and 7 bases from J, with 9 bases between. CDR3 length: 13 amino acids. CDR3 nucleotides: TGCGCCAGCAGTCCAGACAGGAATTCACCCCTCCACTTT. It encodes CASSPDRNSPLHF.

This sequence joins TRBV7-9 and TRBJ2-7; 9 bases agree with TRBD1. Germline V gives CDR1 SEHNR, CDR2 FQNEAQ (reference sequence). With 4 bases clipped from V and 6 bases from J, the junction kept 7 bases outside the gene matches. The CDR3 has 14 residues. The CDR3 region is CASSSGQGISEQYF. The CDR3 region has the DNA TGTGCCAGCAGCTCGGGACAGGGAATTAGCGAGCAGTACTTC.

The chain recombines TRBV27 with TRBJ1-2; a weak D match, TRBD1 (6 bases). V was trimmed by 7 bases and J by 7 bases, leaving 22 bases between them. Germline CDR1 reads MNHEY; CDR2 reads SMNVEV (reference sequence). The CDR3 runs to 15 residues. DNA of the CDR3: TGTGCCAGCAACCCTCCTTCAAACGGGGGGCGTGGCTACACCTTC. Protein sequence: CASNPPSNGGRGYTF.

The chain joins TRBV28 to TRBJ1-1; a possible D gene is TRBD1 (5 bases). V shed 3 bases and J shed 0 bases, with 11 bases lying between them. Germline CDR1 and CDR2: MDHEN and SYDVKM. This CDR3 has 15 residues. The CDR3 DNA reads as TGTGCCAGCAGTTTCCCGGGGGTGCTGAACACTGAAGCTTTCTTT. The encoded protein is CASSFPGVLNTEAFF. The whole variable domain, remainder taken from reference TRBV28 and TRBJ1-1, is DVKVTQSSRYLVKRTGEKVFLECVQDMDHENMFWYRQDPGLGLRLIYFSYDVKMKEKGDIPEGYSVSREKKERFSLILESASTNQTSMYLCASSFPGVLNTEAFFGQGTRLTVV.

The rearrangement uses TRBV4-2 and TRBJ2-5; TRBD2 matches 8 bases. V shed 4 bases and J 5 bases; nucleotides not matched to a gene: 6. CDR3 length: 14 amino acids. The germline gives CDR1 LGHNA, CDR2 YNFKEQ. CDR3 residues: CASSPYSGMETQYF. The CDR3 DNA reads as TGTGCCAGCAGCCCCTATAGCGGGATGGAGACCCAGTACTTC.

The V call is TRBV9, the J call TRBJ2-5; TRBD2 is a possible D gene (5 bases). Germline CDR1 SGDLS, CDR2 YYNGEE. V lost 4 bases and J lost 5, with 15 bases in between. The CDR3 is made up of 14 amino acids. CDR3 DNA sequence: TGTGCCAGCAGCCAAGGGAGCCCGCCGGAGACCCAGTACTTC. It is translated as CASSQGSPPETQYF.

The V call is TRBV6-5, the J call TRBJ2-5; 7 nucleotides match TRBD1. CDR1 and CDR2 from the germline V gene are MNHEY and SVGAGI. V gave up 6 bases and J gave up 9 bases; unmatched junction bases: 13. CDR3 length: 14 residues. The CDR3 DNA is TGTGCCAGCAGCCTAGACAGGGCTCAAGGGGCCCAGTACTTC. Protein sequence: CASSLDRAQGAQYF.

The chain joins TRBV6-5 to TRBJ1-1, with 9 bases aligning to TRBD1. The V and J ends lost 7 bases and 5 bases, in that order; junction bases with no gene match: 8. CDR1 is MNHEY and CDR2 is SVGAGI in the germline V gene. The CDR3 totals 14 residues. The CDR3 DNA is TGTGCCAGCACCTACTCGACAGGGGGGACTGAAGCTTTCTTT. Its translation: CASTYSTGGTEAFF.

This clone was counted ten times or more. In DNA form, the CDR3 reads TGTGCCAGCAGTCTAGGGGGACTAGCAGAGTACTTC. It yields the protein CASSLGGLAEYF. The chain carries TRBV2 and TRBJ2-4; 9 bases map to TRBD2. In germline, CDR1 is SNHLY, CDR2 FYNNEI. With V trimmed by 5 bases and J by 14 bases, 7 bases remained unmatched. The CDR3 totals 12 residues.

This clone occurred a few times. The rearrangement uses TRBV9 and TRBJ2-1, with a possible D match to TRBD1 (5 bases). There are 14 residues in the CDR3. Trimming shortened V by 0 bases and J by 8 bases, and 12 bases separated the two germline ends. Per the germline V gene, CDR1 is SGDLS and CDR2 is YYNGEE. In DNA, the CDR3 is TGTGCCAGCAGCGTAGTAAAAGGGGCTCATGAGCAGTTCTTC. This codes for CASSVVKGAHEQFF.

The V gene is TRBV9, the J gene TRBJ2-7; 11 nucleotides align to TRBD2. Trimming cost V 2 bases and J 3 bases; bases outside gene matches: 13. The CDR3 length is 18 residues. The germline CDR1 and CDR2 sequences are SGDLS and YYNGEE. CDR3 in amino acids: CASSVWFGLAGGYYEQYF. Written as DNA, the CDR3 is TGTGCCAGCAGCGTTTGGTTCGGGCTAGCGGGAGGTTACTACGAGCAGTACTTC.

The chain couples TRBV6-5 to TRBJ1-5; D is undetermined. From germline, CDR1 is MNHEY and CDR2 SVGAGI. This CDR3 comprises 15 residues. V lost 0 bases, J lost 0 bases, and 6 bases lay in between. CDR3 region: CASSYSRNSNQPQHF. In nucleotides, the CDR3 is TGTGCCAGCAGTTACTCGCGGAATAGCAATCAGCCCCAGCATTTT.

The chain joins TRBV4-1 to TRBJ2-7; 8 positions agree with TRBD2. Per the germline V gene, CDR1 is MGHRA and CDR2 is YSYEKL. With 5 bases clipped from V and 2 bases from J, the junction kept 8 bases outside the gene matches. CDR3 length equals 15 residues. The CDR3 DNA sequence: TGCGCCAGCAGCTGGCTAGCGGGTGGGGCCTACGAGCAGTACTTC. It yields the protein CASSWLAGGAYEQYF.

The CDR3 sequence is CASRRVLAGGGNEQFF. CDR3 sequence (DNA): TGTGCCAGCAGGCGCGTCCTAGCGGGAGGGGGTAATGAGCAGTTCTTC. This chain links TRBV2 with TRBJ2-1, with 12 bases aligning to TRBD2. Germline CDR1 is SNHLY and CDR2 is FYNNEI. The CDR3 runs 16 residues. Trimming cost V 6 bases and J 7 bases; bases outside gene matches: 10.

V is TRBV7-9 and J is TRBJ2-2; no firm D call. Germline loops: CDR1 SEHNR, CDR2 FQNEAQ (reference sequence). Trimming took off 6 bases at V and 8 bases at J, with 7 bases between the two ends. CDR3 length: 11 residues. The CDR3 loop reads CASSPPGELFF. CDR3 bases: TGTGCCAGCAGTCCCCCAGGGGAGCTGTTTTTT.

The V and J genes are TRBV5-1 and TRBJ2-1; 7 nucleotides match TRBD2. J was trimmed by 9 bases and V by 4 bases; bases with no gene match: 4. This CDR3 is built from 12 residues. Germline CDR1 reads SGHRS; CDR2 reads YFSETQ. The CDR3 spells CASSPGLGEQFF. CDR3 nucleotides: TGCGCCAGCAGCCCAGGACTAGGTGAGCAGTTCTTC.

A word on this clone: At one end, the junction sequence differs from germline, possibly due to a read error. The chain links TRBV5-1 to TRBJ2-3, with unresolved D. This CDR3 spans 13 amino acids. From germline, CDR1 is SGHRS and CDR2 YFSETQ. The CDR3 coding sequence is TGCGCCAGCAGCCGCAATCGGGTTGTTGGGTTGGATTTT. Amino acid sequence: CASSRNRVVGLDF.

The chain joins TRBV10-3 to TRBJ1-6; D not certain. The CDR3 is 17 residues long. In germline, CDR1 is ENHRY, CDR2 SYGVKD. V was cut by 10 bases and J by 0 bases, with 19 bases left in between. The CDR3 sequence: CATTPRLPSSYNSPLHF. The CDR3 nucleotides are TGTGCCACCACCCCCCGCCTACCAAGCTCCTATAATTCACCCCTCCACTTT.

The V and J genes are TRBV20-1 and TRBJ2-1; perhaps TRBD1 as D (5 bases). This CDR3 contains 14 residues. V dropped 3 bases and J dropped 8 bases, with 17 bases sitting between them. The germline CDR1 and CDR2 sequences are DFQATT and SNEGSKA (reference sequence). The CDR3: CSASRVSRGDEQFF. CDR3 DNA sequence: TGCAGTGCTAGTCGTGTCTCAAGGGGCGATGAGCAGTTCTTC.

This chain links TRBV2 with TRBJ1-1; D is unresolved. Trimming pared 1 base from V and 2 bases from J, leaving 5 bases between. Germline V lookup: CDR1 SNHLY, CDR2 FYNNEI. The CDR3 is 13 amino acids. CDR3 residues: CASSEGVNTEAFF. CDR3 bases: TGTGCCAGCAGTGAAGGCGTTAACACTGAAGCTTTCTTT.

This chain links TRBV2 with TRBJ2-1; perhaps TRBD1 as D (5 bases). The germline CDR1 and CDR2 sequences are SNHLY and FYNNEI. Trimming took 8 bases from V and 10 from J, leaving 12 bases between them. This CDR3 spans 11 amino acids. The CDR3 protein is CASERQLEQFF. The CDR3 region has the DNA TGTGCCAGCGAGAGACAGCTAGAGCAGTTCTTC.

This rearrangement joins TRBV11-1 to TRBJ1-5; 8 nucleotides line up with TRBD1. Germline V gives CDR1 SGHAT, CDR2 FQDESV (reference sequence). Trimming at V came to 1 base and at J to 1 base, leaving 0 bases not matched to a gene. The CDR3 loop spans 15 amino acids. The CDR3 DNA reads TGTGCCAGCAGCTTAGGGACAGGGAGCAATCAGCCCCAGCATTTT. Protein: CASSLGTGSNQPQHF. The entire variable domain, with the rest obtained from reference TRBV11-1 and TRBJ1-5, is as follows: EAEVAQSPRYKITEKSQAVAFWCDPISGHATLYWYRQILGQGPELLVQFQDESVVDDSQLPKDRFSAERLKGVDSTLKIQPAELGDSAMYLCASSLGTGSNQPQHFGDGTRLSIL.

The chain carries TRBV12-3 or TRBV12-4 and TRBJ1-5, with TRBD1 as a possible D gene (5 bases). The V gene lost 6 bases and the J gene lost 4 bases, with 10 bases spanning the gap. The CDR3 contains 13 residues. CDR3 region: CASRRTGNQPQHF. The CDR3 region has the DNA TGTGCCAGCAGAAGAACAGGTAATCAGCCCCAGCATTTT.

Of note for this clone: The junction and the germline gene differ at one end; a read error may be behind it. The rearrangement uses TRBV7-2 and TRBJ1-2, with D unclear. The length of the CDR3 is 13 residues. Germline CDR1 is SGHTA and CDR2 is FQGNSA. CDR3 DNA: TGTGCCAGCAGCTTGGAGGGCGCCAGCCTGCTTTACTTC. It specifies CASSLEGASLLYF. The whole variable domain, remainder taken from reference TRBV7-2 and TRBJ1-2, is GAGVSQSPSNKVTEKGKDVELRCDPISGHTALYWYRQSLGQGLEFLIYFQGNSAPDKSGLPSDRFSAERTGGSVSTLTIQRTQQEDSAVYLCASSLEGASLLYFGSGTRLTVV.

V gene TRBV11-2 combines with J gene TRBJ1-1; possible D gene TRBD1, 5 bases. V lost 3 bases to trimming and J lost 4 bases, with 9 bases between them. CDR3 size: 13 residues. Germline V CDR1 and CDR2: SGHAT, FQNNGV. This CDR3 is CASSFRQGTEAFF. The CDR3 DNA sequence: TGTGCCAGCAGCTTCCGGCAGGGCACTGAAGCTTTCTTT. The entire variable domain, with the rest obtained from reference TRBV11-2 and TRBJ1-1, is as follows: EAGVAQSPRYKIIEKRQSVAFWCNPISGHATLYWYQQILGQGPKLLIQFQNNGVVDDSQLPKDRFSAERLKGVDSTLKIQPAKLEDSAVYLCASSFRQGTEAFFGQGTRLTVV.

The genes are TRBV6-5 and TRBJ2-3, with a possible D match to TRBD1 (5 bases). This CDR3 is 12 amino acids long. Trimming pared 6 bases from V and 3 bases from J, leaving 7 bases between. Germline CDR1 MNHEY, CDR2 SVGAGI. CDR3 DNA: TGTGCCAGCAGGACAGCGACAGATACGCAGTATTTT. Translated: CASRTATDTQYF.

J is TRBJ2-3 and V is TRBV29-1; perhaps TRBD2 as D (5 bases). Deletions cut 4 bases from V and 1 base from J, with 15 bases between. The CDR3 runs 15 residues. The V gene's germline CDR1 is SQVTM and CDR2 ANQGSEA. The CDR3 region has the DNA TGCAGCGTTGGCGGGTCCGCCCTCCGCACAGATACGCAGTATTTT. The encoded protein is CSVGGSALRTDTQYF.